The clone carrying this TCR beta chain was observed a few times. The data were taken from a study of blood T cell repertoires in COVID-19. Turning to the study itself: Researchers got acute and convalescent COVID-19 samples from the United States, Italy and Spain. PBMCs, B-cell-depleted T cells, or T cells were the source of the cDNA or gDNA that made up the material.

Per the original methods: Nucleated cell counts were estimated from reference gene primer amplification. The data were produced by immunoSEQ multiplex PCR, yet TCRdb's version contains in-frame clones alone and is incomplete. The DNA was the basis for D and trimming; V, J and clone size are from that table. This table has 250,000 to 300,000 clones, around 86% appearing once. The CDR3 sequence is 15 residues long. The V and J ends lost 6 bases and 5 bases, in that order; junction bases with no gene match: 10. The germline V gene encodes CDR1 SNHLY and CDR2 FYNNEI. Input material: peripheral blood. This clonotype was obtained from a woman aged 55-70 years with active or convalescent COVID-19. The rearrangement links TRBV2 to TRBJ2-7; 10 bases line up with TRBD1. Written as DNA, the CDR3 is TGTGCCAGCAGCTCGACCGGGACAGGGGCACACGAGCAGTACTTC. Amino acid sequence: CASSSTGTGAHEQYF.